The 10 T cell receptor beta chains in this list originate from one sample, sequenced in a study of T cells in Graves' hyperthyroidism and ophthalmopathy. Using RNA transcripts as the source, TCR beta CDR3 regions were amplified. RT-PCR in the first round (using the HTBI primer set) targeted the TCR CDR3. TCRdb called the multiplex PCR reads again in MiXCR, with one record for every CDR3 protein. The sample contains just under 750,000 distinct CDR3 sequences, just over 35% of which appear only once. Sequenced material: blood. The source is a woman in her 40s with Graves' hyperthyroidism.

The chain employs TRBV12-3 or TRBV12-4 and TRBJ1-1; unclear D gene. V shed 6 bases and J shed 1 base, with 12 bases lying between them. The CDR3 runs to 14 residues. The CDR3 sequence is CASSHDTSNTEAFF. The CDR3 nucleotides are TGTGCCAGCAGCCACGACACATCGAACACTGAAGCTTTCTTT.

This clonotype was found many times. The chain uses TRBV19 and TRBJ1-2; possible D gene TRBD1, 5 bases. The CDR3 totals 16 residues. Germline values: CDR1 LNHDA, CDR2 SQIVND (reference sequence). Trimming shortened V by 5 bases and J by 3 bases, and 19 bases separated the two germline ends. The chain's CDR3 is CASSPGLGEYDYGYTF. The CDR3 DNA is TGTGCCAGTAGTCCCGGTCTGGGGGAATACGACTATGGCTACACCTTC.

The CDR3 DNA is TGTGCCAGCAACCCCGGGACAGTACCCTCTGAAGCTTTCTTT. Translating it yields CASNPGTVPSEAFF. The genes are TRBV24-1 and TRBJ1-1, with TRBD1 matching 7 bases. Germline V CDR1 and CDR2: KGHDR, SFDVKD. This CDR3 has 14 residues. The J segment lost 6 bases and the V segment lost 11 bases, leaving 14 bases of the junction unmatched.

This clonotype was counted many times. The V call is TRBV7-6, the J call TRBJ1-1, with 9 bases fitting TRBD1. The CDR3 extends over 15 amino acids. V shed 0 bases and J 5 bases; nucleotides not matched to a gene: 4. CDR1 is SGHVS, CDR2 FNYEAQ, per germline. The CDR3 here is CASSLARGTGTEAFF. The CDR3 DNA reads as TGTGCCAGCAGCTTAGCGCGGGGGACAGGGACTGAAGCTTTCTTT.

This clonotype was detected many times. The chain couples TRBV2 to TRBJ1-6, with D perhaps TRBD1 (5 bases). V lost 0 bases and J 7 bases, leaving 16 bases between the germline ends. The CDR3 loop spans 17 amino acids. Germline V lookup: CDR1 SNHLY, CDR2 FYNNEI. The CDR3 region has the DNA TGTGCCAGCAGTGAAGCCTCCTTCAGGGTTGGAAATTCACCCCTCCACTTT. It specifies CASSEASFRVGNSPLHF.

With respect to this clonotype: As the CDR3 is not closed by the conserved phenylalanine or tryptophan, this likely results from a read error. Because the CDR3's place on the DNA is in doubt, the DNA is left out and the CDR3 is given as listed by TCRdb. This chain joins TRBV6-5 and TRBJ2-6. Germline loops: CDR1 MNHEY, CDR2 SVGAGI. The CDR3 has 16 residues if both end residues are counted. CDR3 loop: CASSYRTSSGANVLVL.

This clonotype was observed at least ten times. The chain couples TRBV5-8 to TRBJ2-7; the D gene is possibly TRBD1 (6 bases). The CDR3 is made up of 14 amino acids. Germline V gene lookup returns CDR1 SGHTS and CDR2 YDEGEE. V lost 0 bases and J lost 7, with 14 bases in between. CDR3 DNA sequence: TGTGCCAGCAGCTTGGGCACGACAGGAGGTGAGCAGTACTTC. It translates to CASSLGTTGGEQYF. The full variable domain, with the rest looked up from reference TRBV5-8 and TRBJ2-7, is EAGVTQSPTHLIKTRGQQATLRCSPISGHTSVYWYQQALGLGLQFLLWYDEGEERNRGNFPPRFSGRQFPNYSSELNVNALELEDSALYLCASSLGTTGGEQYFGPGTRLTVT.

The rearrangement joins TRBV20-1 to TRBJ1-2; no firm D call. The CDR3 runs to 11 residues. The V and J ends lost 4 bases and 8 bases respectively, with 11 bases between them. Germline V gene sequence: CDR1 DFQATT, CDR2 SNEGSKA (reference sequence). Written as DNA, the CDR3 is TGCAGTGCTACCGCCGGCTACGGCTACACCTTC. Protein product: CSATAGYGYTF.

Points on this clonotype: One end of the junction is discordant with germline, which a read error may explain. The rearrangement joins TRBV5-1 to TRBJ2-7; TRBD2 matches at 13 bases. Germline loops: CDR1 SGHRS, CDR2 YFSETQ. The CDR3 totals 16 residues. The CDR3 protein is CASRLAGGLGVYEQYF. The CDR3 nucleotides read TGTGCCAGCCGACTAGCGGGAGGCCTTGGGGTTTACGAGCAGTACTTC.

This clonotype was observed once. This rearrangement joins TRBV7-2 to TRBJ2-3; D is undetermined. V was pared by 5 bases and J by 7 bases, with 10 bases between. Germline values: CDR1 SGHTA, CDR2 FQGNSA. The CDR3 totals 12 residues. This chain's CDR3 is CASSQNINTQYF. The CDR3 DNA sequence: TGTGCCAGCAGCCAAAACATAAATACGCAGTATTTT. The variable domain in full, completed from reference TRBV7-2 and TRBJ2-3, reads GAGVSQSPSNKVTEKGKDVELRCDPISGHTALYWYRQSLGQGLEFLIYFQGNSAPDKSGLPSDRFSAERTGGSVSTLTIQRTQQEDSAVYLCASSQNINTQYFGPGTRLTVL.